The 24 T cell receptor beta chains in this list originate from one sample, sequenced in a study of blood T cells in healthy people across ages. The second PCR ran about 6 to 12 cycles with a sample-barcoded 5' primer and J-beta primers. TCRdb re-called the 5' RACE reads through MiXCR, storing one row per CDR3 protein. The top ten hold about 26% of the sample, which has hundreds of thousands of distinct CDR3 sequences, roughly 48% seen once. Sequenced input: blood. The receptors originated from an older man in good health.

The chain links TRBV20-1 to TRBJ2-4; 7 bases line up with TRBD2. The J call may not be correct, given that the DNA end is closer to TRBJ2-5. CDR3 length equals 13 residues. The germline CDR1 and CDR2 sequences are DFQATT and SNEGSKA (reference sequence). CDR3 DNA sequence: TGCAGTGCTAGAGCGGGAGGAATAGAGACCCAGTACTTC. It encodes CSARAGGIETQYF.

This clonotype was picked up many times. The chain uses TRBV6-6 and TRBJ1-4; the D is unclear. V dropped 7 bases and J dropped 8 bases, with 11 bases sitting between them. CDR1 is MNHNY and CDR2 is SVGAGI in the germline V gene (reference sequence). This CDR3 comprises 12 residues. The CDR3 nucleotides read TGTGCCAGCAACCAGGTGCGGGAAAAACTGTTTTTT. Its translation: CASNQVREKLFF.

The gene calls are TRBV20-1 and TRBJ2-3, with D unclear. CDR1 is DFQATT and CDR2 is SNEGSKA in the germline V gene (reference sequence). Trimming took 6 bases from V and 1 from J, leaving 14 bases between them. The CDR3 length is 14 residues. The CDR3 spells CSAEAGHGTDTQYF. The CDR3 bases are TGCAGTGCCGAGGCCGGGCACGGCACAGATACGCAGTATTTT.

This clonotype was detected only a few times. This chain joins TRBV7-2 and TRBJ1-1; D is perhaps TRBD1 (6 bases). V shed 5 bases and J shed 3 bases, with 13 bases lying between them. The CDR3 totals 14 residues. Per germline, CDR1 SGHTA and CDR2 FQGNSA. Here the CDR3 DNA reads TGTGCCAGCAGCCCGTCACAGGGATACACTGAAGCTTTCTTT. Protein: CASSPSQGYTEAFF.

There are a few counts of this clonotype. The gene calls are TRBV14 and TRBJ1-1; 8 bases are a match to TRBD1. The V gene's germline CDR1 is SGHDN and CDR2 FVKESK. V trimming: 2 bases; J trimming: 0 bases; junction bases outside the gene matches: 2. This CDR3 comprises 15 residues. The chain's CDR3 is CASSQTRGLNTEAFF. In nucleotides, the CDR3 is TGTGCCAGCAGCCAAACCAGGGGGCTGAACACTGAAGCTTTCTTT.

This clonotype has ten or more counts. J is TRBJ2-7 and V is TRBV6-6; 12 bases align to TRBD2. The CDR3 runs to 15 residues. V shed 6 bases and J 2 bases; nucleotides not matched to a gene: 5. The germline V gene encodes CDR1 MNHNY and CDR2 SVGAGI (reference sequence). CDR3: CASRPRTSGTYEQYF. The CDR3 bases are TGTGCCAGCAGGCCCCGGACTAGCGGGACCTACGAGCAGTACTTC.

This chain uses TRBV11-1 with TRBJ2-3; no firm D call. Trimming removed 5 bases at V and 8 bases at J, with 11 bases between. Looked up from germline, CDR1 is SGHAT and CDR2 is FQDESV (reference sequence). The CDR3 is 12 amino acids. The CDR3 spells CASSPIRSTQYF. CDR3 nucleotide sequence: TGTGCCAGCAGCCCAATACGGAGTACGCAGTATTTT. The entire variable domain, with the rest obtained from reference TRBV11-1 and TRBJ2-3, is as follows: EAEVAQSPRYKITEKSQAVAFWCDPISGHATLYWYRQILGQGPELLVQFQDESVVDDSQLPKDRFSAERLKGVDSTLKIQPAELGDSAMYLCASSPIRSTQYFGPGTRLTVL.

The rearrangement links TRBV9 to TRBJ2-3, with a possible D match to TRBD2 (7 bases). Trimming took 0 bases from V and 4 from J, leaving 12 bases between them. CDR1 is SGDLS and CDR2 is YYNGEE in the germline V gene. This CDR3 has 15 amino acids. The CDR3, as DNA: TGTGCCAGCAGCGTAGCGGGGGCGGGGGCAGATACGCAGTATTTT. It specifies CASSVAGAGADTQYF.

In DNA, the CDR3 is TGTGCCAGCTCACCACCGGTTATTCAGGGTCCGGACGAGCAGTACTTC. This gives the protein CASSPPVIQGPDEQYF. The J gene is TRBJ2-7, the V gene TRBV18; a weak D match, TRBD1 (5 bases). The CDR3 covers 16 residues. CDR1 and CDR2 (germline): KGHSH, LQKENI. V lost 0 bases and J lost 5, with 17 bases in between.

The rearrangement uses TRBV7-2 and TRBJ1-2; 8 nucleotides match TRBD1. Trimming cost V 0 bases and J 7 bases; bases outside gene matches: 10. Germline assignment: CDR1 SGHTA and CDR2 FQGNSA. The CDR3 has 16 residues. CDR3 loop: CASSLANSRGRSGYTF. The CDR3 nucleotides are TGTGCCAGCAGCTTAGCCAATAGCAGGGGGCGGAGTGGCTACACCTTC.

The chain combines TRBV29-1 with TRBJ1-2, with TRBD1 as a possible D gene (5 bases). The CDR3 is 13 residues long. CDR1 and CDR2 from the germline V gene are SQVTM and ANQGSEA. With 1 base removed from V and 4 bases from J, the gap between germline ends came to 10 bases. CDR3 sequence: CSVEGGIRYGYTF. The DNA of the CDR3 is TGCAGCGTTGAAGGGGGCATTCGCTATGGCTACACCTTC.

This chain links TRBV7-2 with TRBJ2-3; D remains ambiguous. Trimming removed 4 bases from V and 2 bases from J, with 16 bases in between. CDR3 length equals 16 residues. Germline assignment: CDR1 SGHTA and CDR2 FQGNSA. The CDR3 DNA sequence: TGTGCCAGCAGCTCTAGTCCTCTAGGCGCCACAGATACGCAGTATTTT. It is translated as CASSSSPLGATDTQYF.

V usage is TRBV20-1 and J usage is TRBJ2-3, with D maybe TRBD2 (5 bases). This CDR3 contains 13 residues. The V and J ends lost 6 bases and 4 bases respectively, with 14 bases between them. Germline values: CDR1 DFQATT, CDR2 SNEGSKA (reference sequence). CDR3 in amino acids: CSARSGFADTQYF. The CDR3 bases are TGCAGTGCCAGATCGGGGTTCGCAGATACGCAGTATTTT.

This chain connects TRBV5-1 to TRBJ2-1, with D uncertain. Germline CDR1 and CDR2: SGHRS and YFSETQ. This CDR3 has 13 amino acids. V was clipped by 0 bases and J by 8 bases, with 9 bases between them. Here the CDR3 reads CASSLAARDEQFF. Here the CDR3 DNA reads TGCGCCAGCAGCTTGGCCGCCCGGGATGAGCAGTTCTTC.

Only a few counts were recorded for this clonotype. This chain uses TRBV20-1 with TRBJ2-7; D is ambiguous. This CDR3 has 11 residues. Trimming took 6 bases from V and 6 from J, leaving 12 bases between them. Germline V gene data show CDR1 as DFQATT and CDR2 as SNEGSKA (reference sequence). CDR3 amino acids: CSAGHQLEQYF. In nucleotides, the CDR3 is TGCAGTGCCGGGCACCAGCTCGAGCAGTACTTC.

This clonotype was counted a few times. V usage is TRBV11-2 and J usage is TRBJ2-5; D possibly corresponds to TRBD1 (5 bases). Trimming removed 5 bases at V and 1 base at J, with 11 bases between. From germline, CDR1 is SGHAT and CDR2 FQNNGV. The CDR3 covers 14 residues. The CDR3: CASSPTGFQETQYF. The CDR3 region has the DNA TGTGCCAGCAGCCCTACAGGATTCCAAGAGACCCAGTACTTC. Full variable domain (rest looked up from reference TRBV11-2 and TRBJ2-5): EAGVAQSPRYKIIEKRQSVAFWCNPISGHATLYWYQQILGQGPKLLIQFQNNGVVDDSQLPKDRFSAERLKGVDSTLKIQPAKLEDSAVYLCASSPTGFQETQYFGPGTRLLVL.

This clonotype came up once. The chain carries TRBV3-1 and TRBJ2-1, with TRBD2 matching over 14 bases. The CDR3 length is 18 residues. V trimming: 1 base; J trimming: 6 bases; junction bases outside the gene matches: 8. Per germline, CDR1 LGHDT and CDR2 YNNKEL (reference sequence). This CDR3 is CASSQGGPGLAGGNEQFF. The DNA for the CDR3 is TGTGCCAGCAGCCAAGGGGGCCCCGGACTAGCGGGGGGCAATGAGCAGTTCTTC.

The chain uses TRBV29-1 and TRBJ2-3; D is possibly TRBD1 or TRBD2 (5 bases each). The germline V and J ends were trimmed by 4 bases and 2 bases, with 13 bases remaining between them. Germline CDR1 reads SQVTM; CDR2 reads ANQGSEA. The CDR3 length is 14 residues. The DNA for the CDR3 is TGCAGCGTTGTGCCCGGGGCCTACACAGATACGCAGTATTTT. Its protein is CSVVPGAYTDTQYF.

This clonotype has just a few counts. The junction and the germline gene differ at one end; a read error may be behind it. The chain carries TRBV4-3 and TRBJ2-1; D not resolved. Germline assignment: CDR1 LGHNA and CDR2 YSLEER. The CDR3 has 15 residues. CDR3 sequence (DNA): TGCGCCAGCAGTCAAGTTGGTATCTCCTACAATGAGCAGTTCTTC. Translating it yields CASSQVGISYNEQFF.

The V gene is TRBV6-6, the J gene TRBJ2-7; 7 nucleotides line up with TRBD1. Trimming removed 5 bases from V and 0 bases from J; junction bases left unmatched: 7. CDR3 length: 15 residues. Germline assignment: CDR1 MNHNY and CDR2 SVGAGI (reference sequence). CDR3 protein: CASSRRQGRSYEQYF. In DNA, the CDR3 is TGTGCCAGCAGTCGTCGACAGGGTCGCTCCTACGAGCAGTACTTC.

The sample holds a few counts of this clonotype. This sequence joins TRBV7-2 and TRBJ2-5; D is unclear. This CDR3 is 13 amino acids long. Trimming shortened V by 2 bases and J by 2 bases, and 6 bases separated the two germline ends. Germline V gives CDR1 SGHTA, CDR2 FQGNSA. The CDR3 spells CASSLFRQETQYF. In nucleotides, the CDR3 is TGTGCCAGCAGCTTATTCAGGCAAGAGACCCAGTACTTC.

Note on this clonotype: Compared with germline, one end of the junction differs, possibly owing to a read error. The rearrangement uses TRBV18 and TRBJ2-1; no reliable D call. CDR1 is KGHSH and CDR2 is LQKENI in the germline V gene. The CDR3 spans 14 residues. DNA for the CDR3: TGTGCCAGCTCACCGCCGACTTCATACAGTGAGCAGTTCTTC. It codes for CASSPPTSYSEQFF.

This chain uses TRBV20-1 with TRBJ1-5; D uncertain. The CDR3 totals 10 residues. Trimming left V 5 bases short and J 4 bases short, with 3 bases between. In germline, CDR1 is DFQATT, CDR2 SNEGSKA (reference sequence). CDR3 sequence: CSASNQPQHF. The CDR3 nucleotides are TGCAGTGCTTCTAATCAGCCCCAGCATTTT.

V usage is TRBV20-1 and J usage is TRBJ2-5; 11 bases agree with TRBD1. The end of the DNA is better explained by TRBJ2-7, so the J call may be wrong. Germline V gene data show CDR1 as DFQATT and CDR2 as SNEGSKA (reference sequence). This CDR3 has 15 residues. CDR3 amino acids: CSARIAGTGGYEQYF. CDR3 in DNA: TGCAGTGCTAGAATTGCCGGGACAGGGGGATACGAGCAGTACTTC.